Shown below are 8 T cell receptor beta chains from a single sample sequenced in a study of sequential checkpoint blockade in melanoma. Method: immunoSEQ multiplex PCR; TCRdb's copy keeps in-frame clones and lacks some. Of roughly 20,000 clones listed, less than 30% are singletons. Stated treatment: randomized to nivolumab then ipilimumab (arm A) or the reverse (arm B). The input for sequencing was tumor tissue (inferred from file names), taken from a patient given nivolumab and ipilimumab in sequence. All receptors come from a human donor with melanoma.

The chain carries TRBV5-1 and TRBJ1-2; tentative D call: TRBD1 (6 bases). Per the germline V gene, CDR1 is SGHRS and CDR2 is YFSETQ. V lost 0 bases and J 0 bases, leaving 24 bases between the germline ends. CDR3 length: 20 residues. CDR3 sequence (DNA): TGCGCCAGCAGCTTGGTCGTTGGGACATCGATCGAAGAAGCTAACTATGGCTACACCTTC. This sequence encodes CASSLVVGTSIEEANYGYTF.

This clone is deemed medium-sized. The rearrangement uses TRBV29-1 and TRBJ1-2, with D uncertain. CDR3 size: 12 residues. The germline gives CDR1 SQVTM, CDR2 ANQGSEA. V shed 3 bases and J shed 2 bases, with 7 bases lying between them. The CDR3 loop is CSVEAENYGYTF. The CDR3 DNA is TGCAGCGTTGAGGCTGAAAACTATGGCTACACCTTC. The full variable domain, its missing parts supplied by reference TRBV29-1 and TRBJ1-2, is SAVISQKPSRDICQRGTSLTIQCQVDSQVTMMFWYRQQPGQSLTLIATANQGSEATYESGFVIDKFPISRPNLTFSTLTVSNMSPEDSSIYLCSVEAENYGYTFGSGTRLTVV.

The J gene is TRBJ2-7, the V gene TRBV11-3; TRBD2 matches 8 bases. The germline CDR1 and CDR2 sequences are SGHNT and YENEEA. The CDR3 length is 15 residues. Trimming removed 0 bases from V and 4 bases from J; junction bases left unmatched: 5. The CDR3 here is CASSLEVGGGYEQYF. The DNA for the CDR3 is TGTGCCAGCAGCTTAGAGGTCGGGGGGGGTTACGAGCAGTACTTC.

A few counts support this clone. This chain joins TRBV6-8 and TRBJ2-7; D is possibly TRBD1 (6 bases). This CDR3 spans 14 amino acids. The germline V gene encodes CDR1 MNHGY and CDR2 SAAAGT. The V end was cut by 6 bases, the J end by 0 bases, with 12 bases between. CDR3 protein: CASRRTASSYEQYF. CDR3 sequence (DNA): TGTGCCAGCAGGAGGACAGCGAGCTCCTACGAGCAGTACTTC.

This chain links TRBV11-3 with TRBJ2-7; D perhaps matches TRBD1 (6 bases). The CDR3 covers 14 residues. CDR1 is SGHNT and CDR2 is YENEEA in the germline V gene. V dropped 3 bases and J dropped 8 bases, with 17 bases sitting between them. CDR3 sequence reads: CASSFWAGVDKQYF. The CDR3 nucleotides are TGTGCCAGCAGCTTTTGGGCAGGGGTGGATAAGCAGTACTTC.

The chain links TRBV19 to TRBJ2-5, with 7 bases matching TRBD2. The CDR3 loop spans 16 amino acids. V lost 4 bases, J lost 5 bases, and 13 bases stayed unmatched. The germline CDR1 and CDR2 sequences are LNHDA and SQIVND (reference sequence). Here the CDR3 reads CASSTSSGGVFETQYF. As DNA, the CDR3 is TGTGCCAGTAGTACCTCTAGCGGCGGGGTTTTTGAGACCCAGTACTTC.

V gene TRBV19 combines with J gene TRBJ2-1; 8 nucleotides match TRBD2. V trimming: 4 bases; J trimming: 5 bases; junction bases outside the gene matches: 7. This CDR3 has 15 amino acids. CDR1 and CDR2 from the germline V gene are LNHDA and SQIVND (reference sequence). The CDR3 DNA follows: TGTGCCAGTAGTAGGCCTAGCGGGTCTCACAATGAGCAGTTCTTC. Its translation: CASSRPSGSHNEQFF.

The rearrangement joins TRBV11-3 to TRBJ2-3; 7 nucleotides line up with TRBD2. CDR3 size: 19 residues. From germline, CDR1 is SGHNT and CDR2 YENEEA. V shed 1 base and J 2 bases; nucleotides not matched to a gene: 15. The CDR3 DNA reads as TGTGCCAGCAGCTTAGTCCTGGCGGGGGTTGGGAAGGACACAGATACGCAGTATTTT. It encodes CASSLVLAGVGKDTDTQYF. Full variable domain (missing parts from reference TRBV11-3 and TRBJ2-3): EAGVVQSPRYKIIEKKQPVAFWCNPISGHNTLYWYLQNLGQGPELLIRYENEEAVDDSQLPKDRFSAERLKGVDSTLKIQPAELGDSAVYLCASSLVLAGVGKDTDTQYFGPGTRLTVL.